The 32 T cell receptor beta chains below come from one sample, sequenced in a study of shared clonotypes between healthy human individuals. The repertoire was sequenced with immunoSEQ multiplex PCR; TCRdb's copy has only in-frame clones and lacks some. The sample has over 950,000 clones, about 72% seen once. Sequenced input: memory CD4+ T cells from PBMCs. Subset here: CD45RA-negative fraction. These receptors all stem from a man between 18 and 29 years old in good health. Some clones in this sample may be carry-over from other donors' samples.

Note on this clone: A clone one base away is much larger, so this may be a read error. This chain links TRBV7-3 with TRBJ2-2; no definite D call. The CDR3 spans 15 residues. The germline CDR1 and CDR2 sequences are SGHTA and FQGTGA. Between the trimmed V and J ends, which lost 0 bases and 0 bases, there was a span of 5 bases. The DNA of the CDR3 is TGTGCCAGCAGCTTAACAGGGTCGAACACCGGGGAGCTGTTTTTT. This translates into CASSLTGSNTGELFF.

CDR3 sequence reads: CASSPGTGRNTIYF. CDR3 nucleotides: TGTGCCAGCAGCCCGGGGACAGGGAGAAACACCATATATTTT. This rearrangement joins TRBV7-2 to TRBJ1-3, with 9 nucleotides matching TRBD1. The CDR3 is 14 amino acids. The ends lost 5 bases at V and 5 bases at J; junction bases unmatched: 4. The germline gives CDR1 SGHTA, CDR2 FQGNSA.

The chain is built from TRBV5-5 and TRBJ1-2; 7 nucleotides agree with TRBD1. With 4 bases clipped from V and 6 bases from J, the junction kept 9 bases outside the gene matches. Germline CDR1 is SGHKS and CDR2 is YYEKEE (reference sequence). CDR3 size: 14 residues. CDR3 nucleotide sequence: TGTGCCAGCAGCCCGGGACAGTCCCTCGATGGCTACACCTTC. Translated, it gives CASSPGQSLDGYTF.

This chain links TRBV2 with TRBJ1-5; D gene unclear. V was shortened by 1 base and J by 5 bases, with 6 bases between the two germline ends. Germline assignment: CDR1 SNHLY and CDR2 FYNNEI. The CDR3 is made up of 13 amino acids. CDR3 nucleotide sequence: TGTGCCAGCAGTGAAGTAGAGGATCAGCCCCAGCATTTT. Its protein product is CASSEVEDQPQHF.

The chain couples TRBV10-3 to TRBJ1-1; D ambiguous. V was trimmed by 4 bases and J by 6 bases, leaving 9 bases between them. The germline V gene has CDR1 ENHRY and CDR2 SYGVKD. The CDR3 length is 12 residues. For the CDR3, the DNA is TGTGCCATCAGTGGGACGGGCCCTGAAGCTTTCTTT. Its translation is CAISGTGPEAFF.

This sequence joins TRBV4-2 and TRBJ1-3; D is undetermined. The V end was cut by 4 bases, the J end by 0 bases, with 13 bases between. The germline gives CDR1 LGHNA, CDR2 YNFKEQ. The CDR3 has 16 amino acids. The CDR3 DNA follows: TGTGCCAGCAGCCCCGAACTGAGGATCTCTGGAAACACCATATATTTT. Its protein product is CASSPELRISGNTIYF.

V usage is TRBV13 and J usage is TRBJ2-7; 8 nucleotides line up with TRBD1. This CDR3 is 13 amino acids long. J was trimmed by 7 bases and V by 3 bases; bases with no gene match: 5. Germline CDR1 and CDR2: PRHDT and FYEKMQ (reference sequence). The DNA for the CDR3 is TGTGCCAGCAGCTTGACAGGGGCGCGGGAGCAGTACTTC. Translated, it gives CASSLTGAREQYF.

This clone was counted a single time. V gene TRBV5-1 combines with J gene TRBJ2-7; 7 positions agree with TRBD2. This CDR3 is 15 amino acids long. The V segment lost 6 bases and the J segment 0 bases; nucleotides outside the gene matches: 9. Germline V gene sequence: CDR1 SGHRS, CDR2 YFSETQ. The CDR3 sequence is CASTPGRGTSYEQYF. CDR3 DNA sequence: TGCGCCAGCACCCCGGGGAGGGGCACCTCCTACGAGCAGTACTTC. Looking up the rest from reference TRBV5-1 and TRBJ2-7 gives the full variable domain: KAGVTQTPRYLIKTRGQQVTLSCSPISGHRSVSWYQQTPGQGLQFLFEYFSETQRNKGNFPGRFSGRQFSNSRSEMNVSTLELGDSALYLCASTPGRGTSYEQYFGPGTRLTVT.

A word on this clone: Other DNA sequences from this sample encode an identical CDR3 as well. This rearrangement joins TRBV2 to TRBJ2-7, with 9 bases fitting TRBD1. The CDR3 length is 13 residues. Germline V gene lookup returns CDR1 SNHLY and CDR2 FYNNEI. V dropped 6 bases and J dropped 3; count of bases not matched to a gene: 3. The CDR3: CASREDRGYEQYF. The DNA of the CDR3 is TGTGCCAGCAGAGAGGACAGGGGCTACGAGCAGTACTTC.

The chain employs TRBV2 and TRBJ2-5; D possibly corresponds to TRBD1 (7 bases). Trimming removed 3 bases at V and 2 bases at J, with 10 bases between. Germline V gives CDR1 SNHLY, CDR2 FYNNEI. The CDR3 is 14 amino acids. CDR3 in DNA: TGTGCCAGCAGTGAGTCAGGGGGGCAAGAGACCCAGTACTTC. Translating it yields CASSESGGQETQYF.

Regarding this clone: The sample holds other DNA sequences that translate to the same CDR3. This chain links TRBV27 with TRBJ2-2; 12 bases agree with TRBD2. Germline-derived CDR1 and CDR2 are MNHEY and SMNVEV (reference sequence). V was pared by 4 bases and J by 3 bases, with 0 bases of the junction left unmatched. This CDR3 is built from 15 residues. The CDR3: CASSSSGRDTGELFF. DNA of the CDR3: TGTGCCAGCAGTTCTAGCGGGAGGGACACCGGGGAGCTGTTTTTT.

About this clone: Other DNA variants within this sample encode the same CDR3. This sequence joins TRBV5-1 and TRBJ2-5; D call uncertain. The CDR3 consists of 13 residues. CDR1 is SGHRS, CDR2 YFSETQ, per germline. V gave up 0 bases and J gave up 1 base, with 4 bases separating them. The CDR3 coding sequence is TGCGCCAGCAGCTTGGGTGCCCAAGAGACCCAGTACTTC. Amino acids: CASSLGAQETQYF.

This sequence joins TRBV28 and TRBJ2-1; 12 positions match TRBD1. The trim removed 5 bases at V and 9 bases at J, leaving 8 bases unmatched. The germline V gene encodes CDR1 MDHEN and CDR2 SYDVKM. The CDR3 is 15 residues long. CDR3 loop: CASSSRDRGLGEQFF. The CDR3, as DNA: TGTGCCAGCAGTAGCCGGGACAGGGGGCTGGGTGAGCAGTTCTTC.

CDR3 bases: TGTGCCAGCAGCTTAGCCCAGCCCAAAAACATTCAGTACTTC. Its protein is CASSLAQPKNIQYF. The chain recombines TRBV7-2 with TRBJ2-4, with D unresolved. V dropped 0 bases and J dropped 2 bases, with 5 bases sitting between them. Germline V gene lookup returns CDR1 SGHTA and CDR2 FQGNSA. This CDR3 contains 14 residues. Combining the CDR3 with reference TRBV7-2 and TRBJ2-4 gives the whole variable domain GAGVSQSPSNKVTEKGKDVELRCDPISGHTALYWYRQSLGQGLEFLIYFQGNSAPDKSGLPSDRFSAERTGGSVSTLTIQRTQQEDSAVYLCASSLAQPKNIQYFGAGTRLSVL.

The CDR3 loop is CASSVGVANTEAFF. The CDR3 DNA is TGTGCCAGCAGCGTAGGGGTCGCGAACACTGAAGCTTTCTTT. The rearrangement joins TRBV9 to TRBJ1-1; D unresolved. The CDR3 is made up of 14 amino acids. Trimming took 0 bases from V and 1 from J, leaving 7 bases between them. The germline V gene encodes CDR1 SGDLS and CDR2 YYNGEE.

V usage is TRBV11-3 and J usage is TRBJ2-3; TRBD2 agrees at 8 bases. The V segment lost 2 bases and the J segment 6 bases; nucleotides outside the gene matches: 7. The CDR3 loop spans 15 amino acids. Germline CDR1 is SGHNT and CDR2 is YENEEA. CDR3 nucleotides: TGTGCCAGCAGCTTAAGAACTAGCGGTTCGGATACGCAGTATTTT. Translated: CASSLRTSGSDTQYF.

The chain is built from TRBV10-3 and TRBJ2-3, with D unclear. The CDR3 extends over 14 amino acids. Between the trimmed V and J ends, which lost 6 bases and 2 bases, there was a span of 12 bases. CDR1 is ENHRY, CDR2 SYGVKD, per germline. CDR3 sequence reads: CAISQDPYTDTQYF. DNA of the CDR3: TGTGCCATCAGCCAAGACCCTTACACAGATACGCAGTATTTT.

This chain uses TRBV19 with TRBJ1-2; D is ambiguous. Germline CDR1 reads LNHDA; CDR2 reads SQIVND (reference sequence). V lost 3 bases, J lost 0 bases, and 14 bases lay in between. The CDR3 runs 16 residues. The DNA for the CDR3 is TGTGCCAGTAGTATTTTGAGTGGGTCCTCTAACTATGGCTACACCTTC. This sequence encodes CASSILSGSSNYGYTF.

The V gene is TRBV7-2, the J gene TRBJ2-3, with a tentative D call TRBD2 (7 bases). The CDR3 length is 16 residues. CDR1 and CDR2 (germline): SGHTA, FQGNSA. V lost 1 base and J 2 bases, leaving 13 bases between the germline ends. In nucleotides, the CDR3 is TGTGCCAGCAGCTTAGAACAGGGAGGGTTCACAGATACGCAGTATTTT. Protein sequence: CASSLEQGGFTDTQYF.

CDR3 coding DNA: TGTGCCAGCAGTTACTTGGCGGGAGGTGCCAAAAACATTCAGTACTTC. This codes for CASSYLAGGAKNIQYF. The J gene is TRBJ2-4, the V gene TRBV6-5; 8 bases are a match to TRBD2. The CDR3 contains 16 residues. Trimming took 1 base from V and 1 from J; bases not matched to a gene: 3. Germline loops: CDR1 MNHEY, CDR2 SVGAGI.

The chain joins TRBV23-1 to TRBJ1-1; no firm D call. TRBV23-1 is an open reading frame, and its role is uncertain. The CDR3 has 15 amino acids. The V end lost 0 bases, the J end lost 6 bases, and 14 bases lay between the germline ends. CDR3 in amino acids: CASSQSDGRVSEAFF. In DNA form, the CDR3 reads TGCGCCAGCAGTCAATCCGACGGAAGAGTGTCTGAAGCTTTCTTT.

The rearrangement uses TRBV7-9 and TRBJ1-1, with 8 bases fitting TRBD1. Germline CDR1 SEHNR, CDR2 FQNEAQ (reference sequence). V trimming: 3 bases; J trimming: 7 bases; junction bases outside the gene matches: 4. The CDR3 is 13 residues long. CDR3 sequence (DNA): TGTGCCAGCAGCTTGCAAGGACAGGGTGAAGCTTTCTTT. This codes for CASSLQGQGEAFF.

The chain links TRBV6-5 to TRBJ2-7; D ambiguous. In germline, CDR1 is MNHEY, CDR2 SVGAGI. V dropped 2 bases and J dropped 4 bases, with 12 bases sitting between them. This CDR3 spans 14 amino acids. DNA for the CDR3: TGTGCCAGCAGTTACGCTCGGTGGGCTTACGAGCAGTACTTC. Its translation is CASSYARWAYEQYF.

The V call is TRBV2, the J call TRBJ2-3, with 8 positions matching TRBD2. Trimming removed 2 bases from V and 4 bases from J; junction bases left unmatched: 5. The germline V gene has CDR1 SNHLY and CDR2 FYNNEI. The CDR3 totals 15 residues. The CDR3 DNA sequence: TGTGCCAGCAGTGAATGGCGGGAGGCCCCAGATACGCAGTATTTT. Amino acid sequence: CASSEWREAPDTQYF.

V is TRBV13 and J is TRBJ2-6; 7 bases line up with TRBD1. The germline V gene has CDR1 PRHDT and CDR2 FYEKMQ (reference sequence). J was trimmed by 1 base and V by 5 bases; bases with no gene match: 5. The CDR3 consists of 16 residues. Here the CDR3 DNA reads TGTGCCAGCAGCCTAAACAGGGGTTCTGGGGCCAACGTCCTGACTTTC. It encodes CASSLNRGSGANVLTF.

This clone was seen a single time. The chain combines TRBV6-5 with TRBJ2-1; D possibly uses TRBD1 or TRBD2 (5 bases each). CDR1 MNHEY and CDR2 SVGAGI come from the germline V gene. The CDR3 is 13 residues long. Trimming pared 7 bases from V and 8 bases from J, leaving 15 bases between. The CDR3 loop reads CASTPLGTYEQFF. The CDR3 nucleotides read TGTGCCAGCACCCCCTTGGGGACGTATGAGCAGTTCTTC.

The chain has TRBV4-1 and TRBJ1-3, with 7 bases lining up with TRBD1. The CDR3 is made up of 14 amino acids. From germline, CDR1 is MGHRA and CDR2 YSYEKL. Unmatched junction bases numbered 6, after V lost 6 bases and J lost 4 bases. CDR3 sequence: CASRQGTAGNTIYF. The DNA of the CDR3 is TGCGCCAGCAGACAGGGGACCGCCGGAAACACCATATATTTT.

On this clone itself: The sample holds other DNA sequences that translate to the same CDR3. In DNA, the CDR3 is TGTGCCAGCAGTAGACAGGGAGTGGGCACTGAAGCTTTCTTT. It translates to CASSRQGVGTEAFF. This chain links TRBV6-5 with TRBJ1-1; 7 nucleotides agree with TRBD1. The trim removed 5 bases at V and 4 bases at J, leaving 7 bases unmatched. Germline CDR1 and CDR2: MNHEY and SVGAGI. The CDR3 spans 14 residues.

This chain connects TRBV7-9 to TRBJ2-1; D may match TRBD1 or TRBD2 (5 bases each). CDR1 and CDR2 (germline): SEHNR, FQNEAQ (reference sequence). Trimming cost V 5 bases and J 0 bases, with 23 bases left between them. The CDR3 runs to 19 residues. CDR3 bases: TGTGCCAGCAGCCCAGAATTGGCTAGCAGGGAGTCCTCCTACAATGAGCAGTTCTTC. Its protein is CASSPELASRESSYNEQFF.

The CDR3 spells CASSRQDRAYEQYF. For the CDR3, the DNA is TGTGCCAGCAGCCGTCAGGACAGGGCCTACGAGCAGTACTTC. The V gene is TRBV13, the J gene TRBJ2-7; TRBD1 aligns across 8 bases. V shed 5 bases and J 2 bases; nucleotides not matched to a gene: 5. CDR1 is PRHDT and CDR2 is FYEKMQ in the germline V gene (reference sequence). The CDR3 contains 14 residues. The complete variable domain, with remaining parts taken from reference TRBV13 and TRBJ2-7, reads AAGVIQSPRHLIKEKRETATLKCYPIPRHDTVYWYQQGPGQDPQFLISFYEKMQSDKGSIPDRFSAQQFSDYHSELNMSSLELGDSALYFCASSRQDRAYEQYFGPGTRLTVT.

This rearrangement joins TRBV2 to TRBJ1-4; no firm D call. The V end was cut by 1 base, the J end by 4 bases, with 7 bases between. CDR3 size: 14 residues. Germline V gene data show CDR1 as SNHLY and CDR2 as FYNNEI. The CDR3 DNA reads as TGTGCCAGCAGTGAAGGGCAAAATAATGAAAAACTGTTTTTT. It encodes CASSEGQNNEKLFF.

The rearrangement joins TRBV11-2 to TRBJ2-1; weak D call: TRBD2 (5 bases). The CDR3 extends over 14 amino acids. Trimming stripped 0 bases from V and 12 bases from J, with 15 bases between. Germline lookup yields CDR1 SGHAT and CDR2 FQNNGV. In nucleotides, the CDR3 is TGTGCCAGCAGCTTAGAGAGGGTTCCCCTAGGGCAGTTCTTC. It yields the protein CASSLERVPLGQFF.